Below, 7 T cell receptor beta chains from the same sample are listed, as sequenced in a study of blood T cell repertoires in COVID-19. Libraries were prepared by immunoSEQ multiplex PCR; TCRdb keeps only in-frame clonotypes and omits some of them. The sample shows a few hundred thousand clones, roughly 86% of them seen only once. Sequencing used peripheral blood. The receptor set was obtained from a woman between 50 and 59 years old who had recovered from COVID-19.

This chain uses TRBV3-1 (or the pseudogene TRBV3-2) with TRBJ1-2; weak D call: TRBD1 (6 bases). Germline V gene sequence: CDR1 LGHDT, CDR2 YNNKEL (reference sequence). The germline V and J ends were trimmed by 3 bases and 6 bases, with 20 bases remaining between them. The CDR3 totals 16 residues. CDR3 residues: CASSQSSGTKSHGYTF. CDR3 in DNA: TGTGCCAGCAGCCAGTCCTCCGGGACAAAATCTCATGGCTACACCTTC.

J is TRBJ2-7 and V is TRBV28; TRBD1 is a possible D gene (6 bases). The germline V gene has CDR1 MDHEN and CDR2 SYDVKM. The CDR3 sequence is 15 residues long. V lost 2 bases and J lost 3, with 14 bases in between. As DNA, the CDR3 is TGTGCCAGCAGTTTACTTGGGGGCGTGGGCTACGAGCAGTACTTC. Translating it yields CASSLLGGVGYEQYF.

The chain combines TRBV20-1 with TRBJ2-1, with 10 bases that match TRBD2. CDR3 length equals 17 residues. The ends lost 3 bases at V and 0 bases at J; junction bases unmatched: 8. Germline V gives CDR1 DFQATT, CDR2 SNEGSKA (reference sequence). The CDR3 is CSASGLAVVNSYNEQFF. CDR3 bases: TGCAGTGCTAGTGGACTAGCGGTTGTTAACTCCTACAATGAGCAGTTCTTC.

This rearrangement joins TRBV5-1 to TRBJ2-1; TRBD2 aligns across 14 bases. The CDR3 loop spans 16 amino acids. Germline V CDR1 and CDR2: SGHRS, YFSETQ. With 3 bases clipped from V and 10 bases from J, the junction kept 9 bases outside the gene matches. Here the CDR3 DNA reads TGCGCCAGCAGCTCGCCGGGACTAGCGGGAGTTCGCGAGCAGTTCTTC. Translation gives CASSSPGLAGVREQFF.

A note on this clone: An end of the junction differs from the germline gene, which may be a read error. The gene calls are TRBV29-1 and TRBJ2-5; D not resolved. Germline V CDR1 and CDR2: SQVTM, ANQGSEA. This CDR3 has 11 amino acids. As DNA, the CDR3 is TGCGGCGTGCCAACCGGAGAGACCCAGTACTTC. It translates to CGVPTGETQYF.

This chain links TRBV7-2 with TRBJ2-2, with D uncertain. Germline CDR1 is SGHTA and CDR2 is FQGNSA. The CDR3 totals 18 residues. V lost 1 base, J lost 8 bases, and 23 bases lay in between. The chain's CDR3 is CASSLDGGRMNIMGELFF. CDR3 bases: TGTGCCAGCAGCTTAGACGGCGGCAGAATGAACATAATGGGGGAGCTGTTTTTT.

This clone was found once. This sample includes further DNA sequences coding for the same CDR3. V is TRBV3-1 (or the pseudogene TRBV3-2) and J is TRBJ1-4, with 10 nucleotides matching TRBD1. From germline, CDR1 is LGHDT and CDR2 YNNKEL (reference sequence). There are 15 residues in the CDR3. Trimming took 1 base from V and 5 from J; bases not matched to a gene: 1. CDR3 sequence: CASSQGTGGNEKLFF. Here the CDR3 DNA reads TGTGCCAGCAGCCAAGGGACAGGGGGGAATGAAAAACTGTTTTTT.